The 11 T cell receptor beta chains below were found in one sample sequenced in a study of T cells in Graves' hyperthyroidism and ophthalmopathy. Amplification yielded TCR beta CDR3 regions, with RNA transcripts as the source. When the TCR CDR3 underwent first-round RT-PCR, the HTBI primer set was used. MiXCR was run by TCRdb on the multiplex PCR reads, yielding one entry per CDR3 protein. Counted here are around 540,000 distinct CDR3 sequences, approximately 16% occurring once; the ten biggest clones make up roughly 29%. Specimen: blood. Source of these receptors: a woman aged 30 to 39 with Graves' ophthalmopathy.

V and J are TRBV6-5 and TRBJ2-7; 7 bases line up with TRBD2. The V and J ends lost 2 bases and 2 bases, in that order; junction bases with no gene match: 9. The V gene's germline CDR1 is MNHEY and CDR2 SVGAGI. The CDR3 consists of 16 residues. CDR3 amino acids: CASSYASGELPYEQYF. The CDR3 DNA is TGTGCCAGCAGTTACGCCAGCGGGGAGCTACCCTACGAGCAGTACTTC.

This clonotype was picked up many times. The chain is built from TRBV7-2 and TRBJ2-5; 9 bases match TRBD2. Germline loops: CDR1 SGHTA, CDR2 FQGNSA. Germline trimming cut 5 bases from V and 5 bases from J; bases unmatched to any gene: 3. This CDR3 spans 13 amino acids. The CDR3 nucleotides read TGTGCCAGCAGCCGTAGCGGGAGCGAGACCCAGTACTTC. The encoded protein is CASSRSGSETQYF.

The chain couples TRBV9 to TRBJ2-1; 7 nucleotides agree with TRBD2. Germline CDR1 and CDR2: SGDLS and YYNGEE. V shed 0 bases and J 4 bases; nucleotides not matched to a gene: 4. The CDR3 runs 15 residues. The CDR3 DNA follows: TGTGCCAGCAGCGTAGATGGAGCGGGGTACAATGAGCAGTTCTTC. Its protein product is CASSVDGAGYNEQFF.

This clonotype occurred many times. The J gene is TRBJ2-3, the V gene TRBV2, with 8 bases identical to TRBD2. CDR1 and CDR2 (germline): SNHLY, FYNNEI. Trimming removed 7 bases from V and 6 bases from J; junction bases left unmatched: 6. The CDR3 loop spans 13 amino acids. As DNA, the CDR3 is TGTGCCAGCATGGCGGGAGGACTTGATACGCAGTATTTT. Protein: CASMAGGLDTQYF.

As to this clonotype: A much more abundant neighbour one base away suggests this may be a read error. This chain connects TRBV10-3 to TRBJ1-1, with D possibly TRBD1 on 6 matching bases. CDR1 and CDR2 from the germline V gene are ENHRY and SYGVKD. The CDR3 spans 15 residues. The CDR3 DNA sequence: TGTGCCATCGGTGACCGTCTCGGCAGGGGACCTGAAGCTTTCTTT. It encodes CAIGDRLGRGPEAFF.

This clonotype was counted between two and nine times. This may be a read error, as it is one base from a much larger clone. The chain couples TRBV20-1 to TRBJ2-7; TRBD2 aligns across 7 bases. Unmatched junction bases numbered 11, after V lost 5 bases and J lost 7 bases. Germline CDR1 is DFQATT and CDR2 is SNEGSKA (reference sequence). The CDR3 runs 13 residues. This CDR3 reads CSAHRDYGGEQYF. For the CDR3, the DNA is TGCAGTGCTCACCGGGACTACGGGGGTGAGCAGTACTTC.

This clonotype was recorded at least ten times. The chain couples TRBV7-9 to TRBJ2-3; D remains unclear. V shed 5 bases and J shed 0 bases, with 9 bases lying between them. There are 14 residues in the CDR3. The germline CDR1 and CDR2 sequences are SEHNR and FQNEAQ (reference sequence). CDR3 nucleotides: TGTGCCAGCAGCCCGTCCAGGAGCACAGATACGCAGTATTTT. It yields the protein CASSPSRSTDTQYF.

This clonotype was seen ten or more times. The chain employs TRBV28 and TRBJ2-3, with 8 bases identical to TRBD2. The germline V gene encodes CDR1 MDHEN and CDR2 SYDVKM. This CDR3 is 22 amino acids long. J was trimmed by 1 base and V by 5 bases; bases with no gene match: 26. Here the CDR3 reads CASSVPGGRDLGPTTRTDTQYF. The DNA for the CDR3 is TGTGCCAGCAGTGTCCCGGGGGGGCGGGATTTGGGACCCACAACGCGCACAGATACGCAGTATTTT. The full variable domain, in which reference TRBV28 and TRBJ2-3 provide the parts outside the CDR3, is DVKVTQSSRYLVKRTGEKVFLECVQDMDHENMFWYRQDPGLGLRLIYFSYDVKMKEKGDIPEGYSVSREKKERFSLILESASTNQTSMYLCASSVPGGRDLGPTTRTDTQYFGPGTRLTVL.

Regarding this clonotype: One base away lies a much larger clone, so this may be a sequencing read error. The chain carries TRBV12-3 or TRBV12-4 and TRBJ1-4, with D tentatively TRBD1 (6 bases). Deletions cut 7 bases from V and 8 bases from J, with 17 bases between. The CDR3 is made up of 14 amino acids. CDR3: CASIDSRGDEKLFF. The CDR3 nucleotides are TGTGCCAGCATCGATTCCAGGGGAGACGAAAAACTGTTTTTT.

About this clonotype itself: A much larger clone differs by one base, so this may be a read error. The chain links TRBV12-3 or TRBV12-4 to TRBJ2-1; TRBD2 aligns across 7 bases. CDR3 length: 17 residues. V shed 4 bases, J shed 0 bases, and the junction held 9 bases outside the gene matches. The CDR3 loop is CASSSSAGGSSYNEQFF. The CDR3 DNA is TGTGCCAGCAGTTCATCAGCGGGCGGGAGCTCCTACAATGAGCAGTTCTTC.

The chain couples TRBV28 to TRBJ1-2; 9 positions match TRBD1. Germline V gives CDR1 MDHEN, CDR2 SYDVKM. Trimming at V came to 4 bases and at J to 4 bases, leaving 4 bases not matched to a gene. CDR3 size: 14 residues. CDR3 amino acids: CASSSRTGAYGYTF. The CDR3 DNA follows: TGTGCCAGCAGTTCCCGGACAGGGGCCTATGGCTACACCTTC.